The 19 T cell receptor beta chains reported below all come from one sample, sequenced in a study of blood T cell repertoires in COVID-19 (dated by TCRdb to between 2020 and 2021). Libraries were constructed by the immunoSEQ multiplex PCR assay. TCRdb obtained this table from immuneACCESS and retained in-frame rearrangements with V and J assigned. These tables miss some clones; where compared with another copy, unresolved V genes account for less than half of the shortfall, and the remainder is unexplained. The sample table lists 180,000 or so clones, about 86% of them with a count of one. The ten largest clones take up almost 1% of the sample. Source material: peripheral blood. The receptors come from a man between 18 and 35 years old with acute or convalescent COVID-19.

V usage is TRBV30 and J usage is TRBJ2-1; 8 nucleotides match TRBD2. Germline loops: CDR1 GTSNPN, CDR2 SVGIG (reference sequence). The CDR3 is 14 amino acids. The J segment lost 3 bases and the V segment lost 5 bases, leaving 6 bases of the junction unmatched. The CDR3 sequence is CAWLPRGGYNEQFF. CDR3 DNA: TGTGCCTGGCTTCCACGGGGGGGCTACAATGAGCAGTTCTTC.

The rearrangement uses TRBV24-1 and TRBJ2-1, with TRBD2 matching over 7 bases. Trimming took 10 bases from V and 6 from J; bases not matched to a gene: 5. Germline V gene sequence: CDR1 KGHDR, CDR2 SFDVKD. This CDR3 region has 12 residues. CDR3 amino acids: CATAGTANEQFF. The CDR3 DNA reads TGTGCCACAGCGGGGACCGCCAATGAGCAGTTCTTC.

The chain links TRBV13 to TRBJ1-1; no definite D call. The V gene's germline CDR1 is PRHDT and CDR2 FYEKMQ (reference sequence). The germline V and J ends were trimmed by 4 bases and 5 bases, with 8 bases remaining between them. The CDR3 spans 12 residues. Here the CDR3 reads CASSSWETEAFF. The CDR3 DNA is TGTGCCAGCAGCTCCTGGGAGACTGAAGCTTTCTTT.

V gene TRBV15 combines with J gene TRBJ1-4; a weak D match, TRBD1 (5 bases). V was pared by 0 bases and J by 4 bases, with 12 bases between. CDR1 and CDR2 from the germline V gene are LNHNV and YYDKDF (reference sequence). The CDR3 totals 16 residues. The CDR3 loop is CATSREPTGGNEKLFF. Written as DNA, the CDR3 is TGTGCCACCAGCAGAGAGCCGACGGGGGGTAATGAAAAACTGTTTTTT.

The rearrangement links TRBV19 to TRBJ1-5, with TRBD1 matching 7 bases. Germline trimming cut 6 bases from V and 2 bases from J; bases unmatched to any gene: 7. CDR3 length: 15 amino acids. Per germline, CDR1 LNHDA and CDR2 SQIVND (reference sequence). CDR3 residues: CASSPGGRGNQPQHF. In nucleotides, the CDR3 is TGTGCCAGTAGCCCAGGGGGTCGGGGCAATCAGCCCCAGCATTTT.

CDR3 nucleotide sequence: TGTGCCAGCAGCTCAATGGGCGGGTATAGCGGGGGGCGATACGAGCAGTACTTC. Its translation: CASSSMGGYSGGRYEQYF. This chain connects TRBV2 to TRBJ2-7, with 10 positions matching TRBD2. This CDR3 region has 18 residues. The trim removed 6 bases at V and 4 bases at J, leaving 18 bases unmatched. Germline V gene lookup returns CDR1 SNHLY and CDR2 FYNNEI.

The gene calls are TRBV4-1 and TRBJ1-4; TRBD1 might be the D (5 bases). The germline gives CDR1 MGHRA, CDR2 YSYEKL. The V end was cut by 5 bases, the J end by 3 bases, with 10 bases between. This CDR3 has 14 residues. CDR3 bases: TGCGCCAGCAGCTCGACACAGGCTAATGAAAAACTGTTTTTT. Protein sequence: CASSSTQANEKLFF.

The V gene is TRBV6-2 or TRBV6-3, the J gene TRBJ2-7; 13 positions agree with TRBD2. The germline V gene has CDR1 MNHEY and CDR2 SVGEGT. The CDR3 is 15 residues long. Trimming cost V 6 bases and J 1 base; bases outside gene matches: 3. DNA for the CDR3: TGTGCCAGCAGCAGGACTAGCGGGGGTTCCTACGAGCAGTACTTC. It is translated as CASSRTSGGSYEQYF.

The genes are TRBV7-2 and TRBJ1-5; tentative D call: TRBD1 (6 bases). From germline, CDR1 is SGHTA and CDR2 FQGNSA. Trimming pared 1 base from V and 4 bases from J, leaving 14 bases between. The CDR3 loop spans 16 amino acids. CDR3 DNA sequence: TGTGCCAGCAGCTTAGACAGGGCTTCGGGTAATCAGCCCCAGCATTTT. Protein: CASSLDRASGNQPQHF. Filled out from reference TRBV7-2 and TRBJ1-5, the complete variable domain reads GAGVSQSPSNKVTEKGKDVELRCDPISGHTALYWYRQSLGQGLEFLIYFQGNSAPDKSGLPSDRFSAERTGGSVSTLTIQRTQQEDSAVYLCASSLDRASGNQPQHFGDGTRLSIL.

The chain carries TRBV6-4 and TRBJ2-3, with a weak D call TRBD2 (6 bases). The V gene's germline CDR1 is MRHNA and CDR2 SNTAGT. Trimming shortened V by 6 bases and J by 2 bases, and 12 bases separated the two germline ends. This CDR3 is 14 amino acids long. The CDR3 here is CASRMEGTTDTQYF. CDR3 in DNA: TGTGCCAGCAGGATGGAGGGGACCACAGATACGCAGTATTTT.

This clone is a singleton in its sample. V usage is TRBV30 and J usage is TRBJ1-3, with D maybe TRBD1 (6 bases). Trimming took 3 bases from V and 4 from J, leaving 10 bases between them. Germline V CDR1 and CDR2: GTSNPN, SVGIG (reference sequence). The CDR3 sequence is 13 residues long. The DNA of the CDR3 is TGTGCCTGGAGCCCGGGGGGCGGAAACACCATATATTTT. It yields the protein CAWSPGGGNTIYF.

Only one count was recorded for this clone. One end of the junction varies from germline; a read error may be responsible. This rearrangement joins TRBV6-2 or TRBV6-3 to TRBJ2-1; 8 positions match TRBD2. From germline, CDR1 is MNHEY and CDR2 SVGEGT. The CDR3 spans 12 residues. The CDR3 reads CASSYYGGGSVF. The CDR3 DNA sequence: TGTGCCAGCAGTTACTACGGGGGGGGTTCGGTCTTC.

The table lists this clone with a count of one. J is TRBJ1-3 and V is TRBV2, with D unresolved. Between the trimmed V and J ends, which lost 2 bases and 0 bases, there was a span of 8 bases. Germline V gene sequence: CDR1 SNHLY, CDR2 FYNNEI. The CDR3 covers 15 residues. CDR3 nucleotides: TGTGCCAGCAGTGAAATAGGAGTCTCTGGAAACACCATATATTTT. It is translated as CASSEIGVSGNTIYF.

The chain couples TRBV28 to TRBJ1-2; D is uncertain. V lost 5 bases and J 2 bases, leaving 15 bases between the germline ends. The V gene's germline CDR1 is MDHEN and CDR2 SYDVKM. This CDR3 contains 15 residues. The CDR3 nucleotides read TGTGCCAGCAGTCCCTCAAGTCGTCTAAACTATGGCTACACCTTC. As protein: CASSPSSRLNYGYTF.

This chain joins TRBV28 and TRBJ2-7; D possibly corresponds to TRBD2 (7 bases). The CDR3 is made up of 15 amino acids. Germline-derived CDR1 and CDR2 are MDHEN and SYDVKM. Trimming stripped 3 bases from V and 4 bases from J, with 16 bases between. CDR3 sequence reads: CASSLGGGQYYEQYF. The CDR3 DNA is TGTGCCAGCAGTTTGGGCGGGGGCCAATATTACGAGCAGTACTTC.

CDR3 bases: TGTGCCTGGAGTCTGGCCTATGGCTACACCTTC. Translated, it gives CAWSLAYGYTF. The rearrangement uses TRBV30 and TRBJ1-2; D gene uncertain. V lost 2 bases to trimming and J lost 4 bases, with 5 bases between them. Per the germline V gene, CDR1 is GTSNPN and CDR2 is SVGIG (reference sequence). This CDR3 is built from 11 residues.

This chain joins TRBV3-1 (or the pseudogene TRBV3-2) and TRBJ1-5; D may be TRBD1 (6 bases). CDR1 is LGHDT and CDR2 is YNNKEL in the germline V gene (reference sequence). V was pared by 4 bases and J by 2 bases, with 15 bases between. CDR3 size: 16 residues. The CDR3 here is CASSLGQGLGNQPQHF. CDR3 in DNA: TGTGCCAGCAGCCTTGGGCAGGGGCTGGGCAATCAGCCCCAGCATTTT.

The CDR3 here is CASRPTGQANTEAFF. CDR3 coding DNA: TGTGCCAGCAGACCGACGGGACAGGCGAACACTGAAGCTTTCTTT. This chain links TRBV6-6 with TRBJ1-1; 8 bases line up with TRBD1. This CDR3 has 15 residues. Germline loops: CDR1 MNHNY, CDR2 SVGAGI (reference sequence). The V segment lost 6 bases and the J segment 1 base; nucleotides outside the gene matches: 7.

The chain combines TRBV12-3 or TRBV12-4 with TRBJ2-3; possible D gene TRBD1, 5 bases. The CDR3 length is 12 residues. The V and J ends lost 9 bases and 0 bases respectively, with 7 bases between them. Written as DNA, the CDR3 is TGTGCCAGTAGGGGTAGCACAGATACGCAGTATTTT. Protein product: CASRGSTDTQYF.